This T cell receptor (beta chain) was sequenced in a study of human T cells and chemical hapten exposure. Study summary: Patches with 0.01% DPC went on the upper back, and the tests were read at 6 days.

Germline V gene sequence: CDR1 DFQATT, CDR2 SNEGSKA (reference sequence). This CDR3 has 14 amino acids. Trimming stripped 2 bases from V and 2 bases from J, with 11 bases between. The sample's time point: patch test 2, 6 weeks after DPC sensitization. Treatment here: therapeutic diphenylcyclopropenone sensitization with weekly scalp DPC. Individual cDNA molecules each carried unique molecular identifiers attached by the library. TCRdb fed the RACE reads into MiXCR, producing one record per CDR3 protein. The sample records some 350,000 distinct CDR3 sequences, roughly 6.3% being singletons. The clonotype originates from a woman younger than 35 with alopecia areata. Some clones in this sample may be carry-over from other donors' samples. Here the sequenced sample was whole blood, taken in connection with sensitization to the hapten diphenylcyclopropenone (DPC). The V call is TRBV20-1, the J call TRBJ2-3, with D possibly TRBD1 on 5 matching bases. The chain's CDR3 is CSARMSGLTDTQYF. The DNA of the CDR3 is TGCAGTGCTAGAATGTCAGGGCTCACAGATACGCAGTATTTT.